Below are 25 T cell receptor beta chains sequenced from a single sample in a study of T cells in Graves' hyperthyroidism and ophthalmopathy. Amplification of TCR beta CDR3 regions was performed using RNA transcripts as template. HTBI primers were employed in a first-round RT-PCR of the TCR CDR3. TCRdb called the multiplex PCR reads again in MiXCR, with one record for every CDR3 protein. Found here are fewer than 110,000 distinct CDR3 sequences, 16% of them singletons; the top ten hold 35% to 45%. The sequencing sample was made of blood. The origin of the receptors is a woman aged 45-65 years with Graves' hyperthyroidism.

With respect to this clonotype: The junction shows a germline mismatch at one end, possibly a read error. The V and J genes are TRBV6-2 or TRBV6-3 and TRBJ2-7; TRBD1 aligns across 9 bases. The CDR3 has 14 residues. Germline CDR1 MNHEY, CDR2 SVGEGT. DNA of the CDR3: TGTGCCAGCAGCCGGGACAGGGCCCTCTACGAGCAGTGCTTC. As protein: CASSRDRALYEQCF.

This clonotype was seen many times. The gene calls are TRBV7-3 and TRBJ2-4; D gene unclear. The V gene lost 4 bases and the J gene lost 5 bases, with 9 bases spanning the gap. This CDR3 has 13 residues. Germline V gene sequence: CDR1 SGHTA, CDR2 FQGTGA. The CDR3 reads CASSSDPENIQYF. Here the CDR3 DNA reads TGTGCCAGCAGCTCCGACCCGGAAAACATTCAGTACTTC. Supplemented by reference TRBV7-3 and TRBJ2-4, the full variable domain reads GAGVSQTPSNKVTEKGKYVELRCDPISGHTALYWYRQSLGQGPEFLIYFQGTGAADDSGLPNDRFFAVRPEGSVSTLKIQRTERGDSAVYLCASSSDPENIQYFGAGTRLSVL.

The chain uses TRBV11-1 and TRBJ1-5; D uncertain. This CDR3 spans 13 amino acids. Per germline, CDR1 SGHAT and CDR2 FQDESV (reference sequence). Trimming pared 4 bases from V and 0 bases from J, leaving 4 bases between. CDR3 bases: TGTGCCAGCAGCTCCAATAGCAATCAGCCCCAGCATTTT. Translated: CASSSNSNQPQHF.

Many counts were recorded for this clonotype. The CDR3, as DNA: TGTGCCAGCAGCTTAGCGCCTAGGGGGACCCAGTACTTC. Its protein is CASSLAPRGTQYF. The chain recombines TRBV7-9 with TRBJ2-5, with D tentatively TRBD1 (5 bases). Germline CDR1 and CDR2: SEHNR and FQNEAQ (reference sequence). The CDR3 has 13 residues. The V and J ends lost 0 bases and 7 bases respectively, with 9 bases between them.

This clonotype was recorded many times. V is TRBV3-1 and J is TRBJ2-7, with D perhaps being TRBD1 or TRBD2 (7 bases each). Looked up from germline, CDR1 is LGHDT and CDR2 is YNNKEL (reference sequence). CDR3 length equals 18 residues. V was pared by 4 bases and J by 6 bases, with 28 bases between. The DNA of the CDR3 is TGTGCCAGCAGCCGCCGGACAGGACTGGGGGGGTCCTTCTCCGAGCAGTACTTC. Translating it yields CASSRRTGLGGSFSEQYF.

This clonotype was picked up a small number of times. This chain joins TRBV6-1 and TRBJ1-5; the D is unclear. Deletions cut 1 base from V and 0 bases from J, with 7 bases between. Germline CDR1 is MNHNS and CDR2 is SASEGT. CDR3 length: 15 amino acids. The CDR3 DNA sequence: TGTGCCAGCAGTGAAGGCGGGGATAGCAATCAGCCCCAGCATTTT. This translates into CASSEGGDSNQPQHF.

The chain carries TRBV5-1 and TRBJ2-7; TRBD1 aligns across 7 bases. The V segment lost 3 bases and the J segment 3 bases; nucleotides outside the gene matches: 6. Germline CDR1 is SGHRS and CDR2 is YFSETQ. The CDR3 sequence is 14 residues long. The CDR3 reads CASSSQGSGYEQYF. CDR3 in DNA: TGCGCCAGCAGCTCACAGGGGTCGGGCTACGAGCAGTACTTC.

V is TRBV5-6 and J is TRBJ2-1; D gene uncertain. Germline V gives CDR1 SGHDT, CDR2 YYEEEE. The CDR3 spans 15 residues. Trimming shortened V by 5 bases and J by 5 bases, and 17 bases separated the two germline ends. The CDR3 region has the DNA TGTGCCAGCAGTCCCGACCGTCCTCTGAACAATGAGCAGTTCTTC. This encodes CASSPDRPLNNEQFF. Using reference TRBV5-6 and TRBJ2-1 for the parts outside the CDR3, the full variable domain is DAGVTQSPTHLIKTRGQQVTLRCSPKSGHDTVSWYQQALGQGPQFIFQYYEEEERQRGNFPDRFSGHQFPNYSSELNVNALLLGDSALYLCASSPDRPLNNEQFFGPGTRLTVL.

This clonotype has a count of ten or more. The chain carries TRBV11-2 and TRBJ1-1, with D tentatively TRBD1 (6 bases). Germline V lookup: CDR1 SGHAT, CDR2 FQNNGV. V lost 2 bases and J lost 0, with 19 bases in between. This CDR3 region has 18 residues. CDR3 in DNA: TGTGCCAGCAGCTTAAGGTCGTTCGGGGGCGTCCTGAACACTGAAGCTTTCTTT. Protein: CASSLRSFGGVLNTEAFF.

The rearrangement uses TRBV19 and TRBJ2-7, with D possibly matching TRBD1 (5 bases). V was shortened by 7 bases and J by 7 bases, with 5 bases between the two germline ends. The CDR3 extends over 9 amino acids. Germline CDR1 reads LNHDA; CDR2 reads SQIVND (reference sequence). The CDR3 is CASTGEQYV. The CDR3 DNA is TGTGCCAGTACAGGGGAGCAGTACGTC.

At least ten counts were recorded for this clonotype. The chain is built from TRBV19 and TRBJ2-1; TRBD2 matches at 10 bases. This CDR3 spans 15 amino acids. V gave up 5 bases and J gave up 1 base; unmatched junction bases: 2. Germline lookup yields CDR1 LNHDA and CDR2 SQIVND (reference sequence). The CDR3 is CASSLAGGSYNEQFF. CDR3 nucleotide sequence: TGTGCCAGTAGTTTAGCGGGGGGATCCTACAATGAGCAGTTCTTC.

This clonotype showed up many times. V gene TRBV3-1 combines with J gene TRBJ2-7, with TRBD2 identical over 13 bases. This CDR3 region has 19 residues. Trimming took 2 bases from V and 0 from J; bases not matched to a gene: 10. Germline V gene sequence: CDR1 LGHDT, CDR2 YNNKEL (reference sequence). The CDR3 nucleotides are TGTGCCAGCAGCCAATCACCGGGACTAGCGGGAACAATCTCCTACGAGCAGTACTTC. This codes for CASSQSPGLAGTISYEQYF.

Many counts were recorded for this clonotype. This sequence joins TRBV20-1 and TRBJ1-6, with 7 nucleotides matching TRBD1. CDR3 length: 14 amino acids. J gave up 9 bases and V 8 bases, and 13 bases lay outside the gene matches. Germline V gene data show CDR1 as DFQATT and CDR2 as SNEGSKA (reference sequence). CDR3 loop: CSFKGAGKGSPLHF. For the CDR3, the DNA is TGCAGTTTTAAGGGGGCCGGTAAAGGTTCACCCCTCCACTTT.

This clonotype was seen at least ten times. The V and J genes are TRBV5-1 and TRBJ1-3; weak D call: TRBD1 (5 bases). The germline V gene encodes CDR1 SGHRS and CDR2 YFSETQ. V lost 0 bases and J 4 bases, leaving 8 bases between the germline ends. The CDR3 is 14 residues long. The CDR3 loop is CASSLGTGGNTIYF. The CDR3 DNA is TGCGCCAGCAGCTTGGGCACAGGCGGAAACACCATATATTTT.

This clonotype was counted many times. The rearrangement links TRBV2 to TRBJ1-6, with unresolved D. The V and J ends lost 5 bases and 0 bases respectively, with 8 bases between them. The CDR3 is made up of 15 amino acids. Germline-derived CDR1 and CDR2 are SNHLY and FYNNEI. The CDR3 DNA follows: TGTGCCAGCAGTCCTACAACCTCCTATAATTCACCCCTCCACTTT. Translating gives CASSPTTSYNSPLHF.

A note on this clonotype: One end of the junction is discordant with germline, which a read error may explain. The gene calls are TRBV6-1 and TRBJ1-5; 8 nucleotides agree with TRBD1. This CDR3 contains 15 residues. CDR1 is MNHNS, CDR2 SASEGT, per germline. For the CDR3, the DNA is TGTGCCTGCAGTGAAGGTGGAACAGGGGGACAGCCCCAGCATTTT. Translated, it gives CACSEGGTGGQPQHF.

This clonotype was observed at least ten times. The V and J genes are TRBV28 and TRBJ1-2; D is ambiguous. The CDR3 has 13 amino acids. Germline V gene sequence: CDR1 MDHEN, CDR2 SYDVKM. Trimming left V 6 bases short and J 0 bases short, with 8 bases between. The CDR3 loop reads CASRAETNYGYTF. The CDR3 bases are TGTGCCAGCAGAGCGGAAACTAACTATGGCTACACCTTC.

This clonotype has a count of ten or more. The chain has TRBV3-1 and TRBJ1-1, with D unclear. Trimming took off 3 bases at V and 1 base at J, with 12 bases between the two ends. The CDR3 is 15 residues long. Germline CDR1 is LGHDT and CDR2 is YNNKEL (reference sequence). The CDR3 DNA sequence: TGTGCCAGCAGCCATCTCTCGAAAGCGAACACTGAAGCTTTCTTT. Encoded protein: CASSHLSKANTEAFF.

This clonotype showed up many times. This rearrangement joins TRBV30 to TRBJ2-5; 8 bases line up with TRBD2. V dropped 1 base and J dropped 4; count of bases not matched to a gene: 2. Germline V gene data show CDR1 as GTSNPN and CDR2 as SVGIG (reference sequence). This CDR3 has 13 residues. The CDR3 region has the DNA TGTGCCTGGAGTGGGCTAGCGGGAGAGACCCAGTACTTC. It codes for CAWSGLAGETQYF. Full variable domain (missing parts from reference TRBV30 and TRBJ2-5): SQTIHQWPATLVQPVGSPLSLECTVEGTSNPNLYWYRQAAGRGLQLLFYSVGIGQISSEVPQNLSASRPQDRQFILSSKKLLLSDSGFYLCAWSGLAGETQYFGPGTRLLVL.

This clonotype occurred many times. This chain joins TRBV7-8 and TRBJ2-3, with D maybe TRBD1 (6 bases). The CDR3 totals 15 residues. V gave up 5 bases and J gave up 6 bases, with 18 bases separating them. Germline V gene lookup returns CDR1 SGHVS and CDR2 FQNEAQ. The CDR3 spells CASSLGTRVVDTQYF. CDR3 DNA sequence: TGTGCCAGCAGCCTCGGGACACGGGTTGTTGATACGCAGTATTTT.

This clonotype was observed at least ten times. The chain joins TRBV5-1 to TRBJ2-3; TRBD2 aligns across 7 bases. Germline-derived CDR1 and CDR2 are SGHRS and YFSETQ. V was pared by 3 bases and J by 7 bases, with 8 bases of the junction left unmatched. The length of the CDR3 is 14 residues. The CDR3 coding sequence is TGCGCCAGCAGCTCCGGACTAGTCCCTTATACGCAGTATTTT. This gives the protein CASSSGLVPYTQYF.

This clonotype was detected ten times or more. The rearrangement joins TRBV5-1 to TRBJ2-7; a possible D gene is TRBD1 (6 bases). This CDR3 has 13 amino acids. CDR1 is SGHRS and CDR2 is YFSETQ in the germline V gene. Trimming stripped 0 bases from V and 7 bases from J, with 11 bases between. The CDR3 here is CASSLEGVGEQYV. In DNA form, the CDR3 reads TGCGCCAGCAGCTTGGAGGGGGTGGGTGAGCAGTACGTC.

This clonotype was observed a handful of times. The CDR3 nucleotides are TGTGCCAGCAGGACCGGGACAGGGTTAGTGACCTACGAGCAGTACTTC. It yields the protein CASRTGTGLVTYEQYF. This chain joins TRBV27 and TRBJ2-7, with 9 bases fitting TRBD1. The CDR3 is made up of 16 amino acids. The germline V gene has CDR1 MNHEY and CDR2 SMNVEV (reference sequence). V lost 6 bases and J lost 2; bases outside the gene matches: 11.

This clonotype has a handful of counts. The chain uses TRBV2 and TRBJ1-6; TRBD1 is a possible D gene (5 bases). CDR3 length equals 14 residues. Looked up from germline, CDR1 is SNHLY and CDR2 is FYNNEI. Between the trimmed V and J ends, which lost 4 bases and 9 bases, there was a span of 13 bases. The CDR3 is CASSVEGEASPLHF. CDR3 nucleotides: TGTGCCAGCAGTGTGGAAGGGGAGGCTTCACCCCTCCACTTT.

In its sample, this clonotype was seen many times. The V and J genes are TRBV20-1 and TRBJ1-1; D is undetermined. Per germline, CDR1 DFQATT and CDR2 SNEGSKA (reference sequence). V gave up 7 bases and J gave up 5 bases, with 11 bases separating them. CDR3 length: 11 amino acids. DNA of the CDR3: TGCAGTGATACAAGGGAGACTGAAGCTTTCTTT. Encoded protein: CSDTRETEAFF.